This T cell receptor (beta chain) was identified in a study of regulatory T cells in long-lasting Graves disease. This clonotype was observed a handful of times. Its antigen remains unknown. Stated time point: newly diagnosed GD, antithyroid drugs for less than 3 months. PBMC RNA was the source of the TCR library. Whole-study results and caveats: TRBV28 was favored in persistent disease, as were TRBJ1-2 and TRBJ2-5.

CDR1 and CDR2 (germline): KGHDR, SFDVKD. Trimming took off 5 bases at V and 6 bases at J, with 21 bases between the two ends. The CDR3 spans 16 residues. CDR3-region Arm-PCR and iRepertoire HTBI primers produced the TCR beta libraries. TCRdb re-derived calls from the multiplex PCR reads in MiXCR, one entry per CDR3 protein. This sample has some 460,000 distinct CDR3 sequences; about 17% occur once, and the top ten carry 12%. These data were likewise used in another study, on T cells in Graves' hyperthyroidism and ophthalmopathy. Per that paper: Lactation, pregnancy, other autoimmune disease or uncontrolled infection led to exclusion of patients. Diagnosing involved the use of clinical symptoms, serum thyroxine and TRAb, thyroid ultrasound and orbital computed tomography. HTBI primers drove first-round RT-PCR of the TCR CDR3.

The sample in question was peripheral blood mononuclear cells (PBMCs), obtained at new diagnosis, from a patient treated with antithyroid drugs. The clonotype was recovered from a man in his forties with Graves disease. This sequence joins TRBV24-1 and TRBJ1-1; D is possibly TRBD1 (6 bases). CDR3 in DNA: TGTGCCACCAGTGCGGCGGGGGGGCCTTTGGGATCTGAAGCTTTCTTT. Protein sequence: CATSAAGGPLGSEAFF.